The 25 T cell receptor beta chains listed next were all sequenced from one sample in a study of blood T cell repertoires in COVID-19. TCRdb's table, derived via immunoSEQ multiplex PCR, lists solely in-frame clones and lacks some. This sample has approximately 110,000 clones, with over 80% found just once. Sample: peripheral blood. The receptors here all came from a woman between 65 and 79 years old with acute or convalescent COVID-19.

This sequence joins TRBV2 and TRBJ1-2; D gene uncertain. Trimming removed 4 bases at V and 8 bases at J, with 11 bases between. Germline loops: CDR1 SNHLY, CDR2 FYNNEI. This CDR3 is built from 12 residues. DNA for the CDR3: TGTGCCAGCAGTGTACCGCCGGGGGGCTACACCTTC. Translated: CASSVPPGGYTF.

This chain links TRBV4-2 with TRBJ2-3; maybe TRBD2 (6 bases). The germline gives CDR1 LGHNA, CDR2 YNFKEQ. The CDR3 length is 17 residues. V was pared by 0 bases and J by 8 bases, with 21 bases between. CDR3 in DNA: TGTGCCAGCAGCCAAGATTTGGCGGGGTCCCTTCTTTCTACGCAGTATTTT. Encoded protein: CASSQDLAGSLLSTQYF.

This sequence joins TRBV6-5 and TRBJ2-3, with D perhaps matching TRBD2 (5 bases). Germline CDR1 MNHEY, CDR2 SVGAGI. The germline V and J ends were trimmed by 0 bases and 3 bases, with 10 bases remaining between them. The length of the CDR3 is 15 residues. CDR3 sequence: CASSYSRERTDTQYF. In nucleotides, the CDR3 is TGTGCCAGCAGTTACTCACGGGAACGGACAGATACGCAGTATTTT.

The CDR3 region is CASSQQGSGNTIYF. The CDR3 bases are TGTGCCAGCAGCCAACAGGGCTCTGGAAACACCATATATTTT. The V and J genes are TRBV3-1 (or the pseudogene TRBV3-2) and TRBJ1-3, with D possibly matching TRBD1 (5 bases). CDR3 size: 14 residues. V was cut by 2 bases and J by 0 bases, with 5 bases left in between. Germline V gene sequence: CDR1 LGHDT, CDR2 YNNKEL (reference sequence).

The rearrangement joins TRBV11-2 to TRBJ2-7; perhaps TRBD2 as D (5 bases). The CDR3 is made up of 16 amino acids. Germline V gene lookup returns CDR1 SGHAT and CDR2 FQNNGV. Trimming stripped 5 bases from V and 4 bases from J, with 21 bases between. The CDR3 nucleotides are TGTGCCAGCAGCCCTCTTAAGGGTGGGAGAGGGTACGAGCAGTACTTC. This encodes CASSPLKGGRGYEQYF.

The chain uses TRBV28 and TRBJ1-2, with 7 nucleotides matching TRBD1. The CDR3 is 14 residues long. The junction had 6 bases not matched to a gene; V was cut back by 5 bases and J by 3 bases. Germline lookup yields CDR1 MDHEN and CDR2 SYDVKM. CDR3 region: CASSPYQGDYGYTF. The CDR3 bases are TGTGCCAGCAGTCCCTATCAGGGGGACTATGGCTACACCTTC.

This chain joins TRBV7-3 and TRBJ1-1, with a possible D match to TRBD1 (5 bases). The germline V gene has CDR1 SGHTA and CDR2 FQGTGA. V was shortened by 0 bases and J by 7 bases, with 9 bases between the two germline ends. The CDR3 length is 13 residues. CDR3 loop: CASSLTGEGEAFF. The CDR3 nucleotides read TGTGCCAGCAGCTTAACAGGGGAAGGTGAAGCTTTCTTT.

The CDR3 reads CASSPRAGAVNEKLFF. The DNA for the CDR3 is TGTGCCAGCAGCCCCCGTGCGGGGGCAGTTAATGAAAAACTGTTTTTT. The chain employs TRBV9 and TRBJ1-4; possibly TRBD1 for D (6 bases). The V end lost 4 bases, the J end lost 4 bases, and 17 bases lay between the germline ends. Germline V gives CDR1 SGDLS, CDR2 YYNGEE. The CDR3 totals 16 residues.

The V gene is TRBV5-4, the J gene TRBJ2-5; D perhaps matches TRBD2 (6 bases). V was pared by 4 bases and J by 4 bases, with 14 bases between. Germline V lookup: CDR1 SGHNT, CDR2 YYREEE (reference sequence). The length of the CDR3 is 14 residues. CDR3 in DNA: TGTGCCAGCAGCGAGGGACTTCCAGGAGAGACCCAGTACTTC. Translated, it gives CASSEGLPGETQYF. The whole variable domain, filled in from reference TRBV5-4 and TRBJ2-5, reads ETGVTQSPTHLIKTRGQQVTLRCSSQSGHNTVSWYQQALGQGPQFIFQYYREEENGRGNFPPRFSGLQFPNYSSELNVNALELDDSALYLCASSEGLPGETQYFGPGTRLLVL.

The chain recombines TRBV7-2 with TRBJ2-5; 7 nucleotides align to TRBD1. Per the germline V gene, CDR1 is SGHTA and CDR2 is FQGNSA. V lost 4 bases to trimming and J lost 5 bases; unmatched junction nucleotides: 10. The CDR3 has 15 amino acids. The CDR3 region has the DNA TGTGCCAGCAGCTCCCGGAAGGGGGCGGGTGAGACCCAGTACTTC. Translated: CASSSRKGAGETQYF.

Only a few counts were recorded for this clone. V is TRBV3-1 (or the pseudogene TRBV3-2) and J is TRBJ1-6; 10 nucleotides agree with TRBD1. Trimming removed 4 bases from V and 10 bases from J; junction bases left unmatched: 7. CDR3 length equals 15 residues. Germline CDR1 LGHDT, CDR2 YNNKEL (reference sequence). The CDR3 reads CASSPTGTGESPLHF. CDR3 DNA: TGTGCCAGCAGCCCCACAGGGACAGGGGAATCACCCCTCCACTTT.

This chain links TRBV12-5 with TRBJ2-2; 9 positions match TRBD1. The CDR3 contains 15 residues. Per the germline V gene, CDR1 is LGHNT and CDR2 is FRNRAP. Trimming cost V 6 bases and J 5 bases; bases outside gene matches: 7. The CDR3 DNA follows: TGTGCTAGTGGGTCCGGGACAGGGAGGACCGGGGAGCTGTTTTTT. It yields the protein CASGSGTGRTGELFF.

The chain couples TRBV12-3 or TRBV12-4 to TRBJ1-1; D call uncertain. V lost 3 bases to trimming and J lost 3 bases, with 5 bases between them. The CDR3 sequence is 12 residues long. The CDR3 nucleotides are TGTGCCAGCAGTTTCAGTTACACTGAAGCTTTCTTT. Protein product: CASSFSYTEAFF.

The sample holds a few counts of this clone. J is TRBJ2-6 and V is TRBV5-1; unclear D gene. Germline CDR1 SGHRS, CDR2 YFSETQ. The CDR3 extends over 14 amino acids. Trimming pared 4 bases from V and 2 bases from J, leaving 7 bases between. CDR3 sequence reads: CASSPATGANVLTF. CDR3 coding DNA: TGCGCCAGCAGCCCCGCGACTGGGGCCAACGTCCTGACTTTC.

The chain combines TRBV5-6 with TRBJ1-4; TRBD1 aligns across 7 bases. The CDR3 extends over 15 amino acids. CDR1 is SGHDT, CDR2 YYEEEE, per germline. Trimming cost V 4 bases and J 9 bases; bases outside gene matches: 12. CDR3 sequence: CASSDGTAPSKKLFF. DNA of the CDR3: TGTGCCAGCAGCGACGGGACAGCCCCCTCAAAAAAACTGTTTTTT. The entire variable domain, with the rest obtained from reference TRBV5-6 and TRBJ1-4, is as follows: DAGVTQSPTHLIKTRGQQVTLRCSPKSGHDTVSWYQQALGQGPQFIFQYYEEEERQRGNFPDRFSGHQFPNYSSELNVNALLLGDSALYLCASSDGTAPSKKLFFGSGTQLSVL.

The gene calls are TRBV7-9 and TRBJ1-1, with TRBD1 as a possible D gene (5 bases). The CDR3 extends over 14 amino acids. With 2 bases removed from V and 3 bases from J, the gap between germline ends came to 10 bases. The germline gives CDR1 SEHNR, CDR2 FQNEAQ (reference sequence). CDR3 protein: CASSLYDRDTEAFF. The CDR3 DNA follows: TGTGCCAGCAGCTTATACGACAGAGACACTGAAGCTTTCTTT.

This sequence joins TRBV28 and TRBJ2-1; 7 nucleotides match TRBD2. Trimming cost V 5 bases and J 4 bases; bases outside gene matches: 8. The CDR3 contains 15 residues. Per the germline V gene, CDR1 is MDHEN and CDR2 is SYDVKM. This chain's CDR3 is CASSPWREQYNEQFF. The CDR3 nucleotides read TGTGCCAGCAGTCCCTGGCGGGAGCAATACAATGAGCAGTTCTTC.

This chain's CDR3 is CASSVEGAAGLGQFF. The CDR3 DNA reads as TGTGCCAGCAGCGTAGAGGGGGCCGCAGGGTTAGGGCAGTTCTTC. The genes are TRBV9 and TRBJ2-1; 7 bases are shared with TRBD1. With V trimmed by 0 bases and J by 12 bases, 12 bases remained unmatched. The CDR3 spans 15 residues. Germline-derived CDR1 and CDR2 are SGDLS and YYNGEE.

The V and J genes are TRBV6-1 and TRBJ1-2, with TRBD1 as a possible D gene (5 bases). With 1 base removed from V and 2 bases from J, the gap between germline ends came to 11 bases. The CDR3 totals 15 residues. Germline V CDR1 and CDR2: MNHNS, SASEGT. The DNA of the CDR3 is TGTGCCAGCAGTGAAGAAGCAGGGAGGAACTATGGCTACACCTTC. This codes for CASSEEAGRNYGYTF.

V and J are TRBV7-8 and TRBJ2-2; D uncertain. The V gene's germline CDR1 is SGHVS and CDR2 FQNEAQ. This CDR3 region has 12 residues. V lost 1 base to trimming and J lost 15 bases, with 12 bases between them. The CDR3 here is CASSLEAERLFF. The CDR3 nucleotides are TGTGCCAGCAGCTTAGAGGCGGAGAGGTTGTTTTTT.

The sample holds one count of this clone. The V and J genes are TRBV11-2 and TRBJ1-4, with D unclear. Germline lookup yields CDR1 SGHAT and CDR2 FQNNGV. The CDR3 runs to 11 residues. Trimming took 3 bases from V and 7 from J, leaving 3 bases between them. This chain's CDR3 is CASSFGEKLFF. CDR3 in DNA: TGTGCCAGCAGCTTCGGTGAAAAACTGTTTTTT.

Only a few counts were recorded for this clone. The chain employs TRBV7-9 and TRBJ1-4; TRBD1 is a possible D gene (5 bases). Between the trimmed V and J ends, which lost 4 bases and 3 bases, there was a span of 12 bases. Germline-derived CDR1 and CDR2 are SEHNR and FQNEAQ (reference sequence). CDR3 length equals 15 residues. CDR3 nucleotides: TGTGCCAGCAGCTCAACGACAGTCTCTAATGAAAAACTGTTTTTT. It encodes CASSSTTVSNEKLFF.

V is TRBV5-4 and J is TRBJ2-1; perhaps TRBD1 as D (5 bases). This CDR3 has 12 amino acids. With 4 bases removed from V and 9 bases from J, the gap between germline ends came to 11 bases. CDR1 SGHNT and CDR2 YYREEE come from the germline V gene (reference sequence). CDR3 DNA sequence: TGTGCCAGCAGCCAAGGGGCGTTTGAGCAGTTCTTC. Residues: CASSQGAFEQFF.

CDR3 sequence reads: CASSFSGSSYNEQFF. The DNA of the CDR3 is TGCGCCAGCAGCTTCTCGGGAAGCTCCTACAATGAGCAGTTCTTC. The J gene is TRBJ2-1, the V gene TRBV5-1; D might be TRBD2 (5 bases). The CDR3 sequence is 15 residues long. Germline V gene sequence: CDR1 SGHRS, CDR2 YFSETQ. V lost 2 bases to trimming and J lost 0 bases, with 9 bases between them.

V and J are TRBV6-2 or TRBV6-3 and TRBJ1-1; D remains unclear. Germline V gives CDR1 MNHEY, CDR2 SVGEGT. There are 14 residues in the CDR3. Trimming removed 3 bases from V and 1 base from J, with 9 bases in between. The CDR3: CASSYAGPNTEAFF. The CDR3 region has the DNA TGTGCCAGCAGTTATGCTGGGCCGAACACTGAAGCTTTCTTT.